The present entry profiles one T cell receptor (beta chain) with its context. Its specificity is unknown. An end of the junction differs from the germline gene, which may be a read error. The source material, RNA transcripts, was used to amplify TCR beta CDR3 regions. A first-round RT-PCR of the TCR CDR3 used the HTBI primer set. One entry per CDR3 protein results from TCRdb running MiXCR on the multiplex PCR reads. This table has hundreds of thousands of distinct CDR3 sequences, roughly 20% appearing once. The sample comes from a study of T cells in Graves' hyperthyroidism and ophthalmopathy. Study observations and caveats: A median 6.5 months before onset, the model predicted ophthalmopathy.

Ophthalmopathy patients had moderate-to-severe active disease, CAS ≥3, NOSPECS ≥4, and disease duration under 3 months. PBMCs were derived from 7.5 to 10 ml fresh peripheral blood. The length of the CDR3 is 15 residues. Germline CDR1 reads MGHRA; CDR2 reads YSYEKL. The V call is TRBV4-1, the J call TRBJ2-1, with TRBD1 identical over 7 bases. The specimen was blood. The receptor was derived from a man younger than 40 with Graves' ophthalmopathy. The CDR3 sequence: CASNQEESTGRKQFF. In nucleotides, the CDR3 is TGCGCCAGCAACCAAGAGGAGTCGACAGGGCGTAAGCAGTTCTTC.